Following are 4 T cell receptor beta chains from one sample sequenced in a study of T cell responses to AZD1222 COVID-19 vaccine. This table comes from immunoSEQ multiplex PCR, and its TCRdb copy is limited to in-frame clones, with some not included. Of about 130,000 clones listed, 88% were seen once; the top ten hold 3.5% to 4.5%. The specimen comprised peripheral blood, sampled on day 0 of AZD1222 vaccination. The receptors were sampled from an adult in good health.

This CDR3 reads CASSLWGGGNYGYTF. CDR3 nucleotide sequence: TGTGCCAGCAGTTTATGGGGGGGCGGTAACTATGGCTACACCTTC. The V gene is TRBV28, the J gene TRBJ1-2; tentative D call: TRBD1 (6 bases). Germline CDR1 and CDR2: MDHEN and SYDVKM. The length of the CDR3 is 15 residues. The V end was cut by 0 bases, the J end by 1 base, with 9 bases between.

The chain couples TRBV6-6 to TRBJ2-7; 8 bases align to TRBD2. CDR3 length equals 13 residues. CDR1 and CDR2 from the germline V gene are MNHNY and SVGAGI (reference sequence). Losses at the gene ends were 6 bases for V and 9 bases for J; bases not matched to a gene: 10. The CDR3 protein is CASSPGGGWVQYF. The CDR3 DNA is TGTGCCAGCAGCCCCGGGGGGGGCTGGGTGCAGTACTTC.

The gene calls are TRBV9 and TRBJ1-2; TRBD1 aligns across 11 bases. Germline values: CDR1 SGDLS, CDR2 YYNGEE. Trimming at V came to 3 bases and at J to 4 bases, leaving 5 bases not matched to a gene. This CDR3 has 15 amino acids. This CDR3 reads CASSAEDRGLYGYTF. The CDR3 DNA sequence: TGTGCCAGCAGCGCCGAGGACAGGGGGCTCTATGGCTACACCTTC. Supplemented by reference TRBV9 and TRBJ1-2, the full variable domain reads DSGVTQTPKHLITATGQRVTLRCSPRSGDLSVYWYQQSLDQGLQFLIQYYNGEERAKGNILERFSAQQFPDLHSELNLSSLELGDSALYFCASSAEDRGLYGYTFGSGTRLTVV.

CDR3 nucleotides: TGCGCCAGCAGCCCGGGACAGGGGATAGGCTACACCTTC. Translated, it gives CASSPGQGIGYTF. The gene calls are TRBV5-1 and TRBJ1-2; 10 bases match TRBD1. Looked up from germline, CDR1 is SGHRS and CDR2 is YFSETQ. Trimming took 4 bases from V and 8 from J; bases not matched to a gene: 5. This CDR3 spans 13 amino acids.